A single sample is the source of the 3 T cell receptor beta chains below, sequenced in a study of shared clonotypes between healthy human individuals. Clones were sequenced by immunoSEQ multiplex PCR, and TCRdb holds only the in-frame ones, with some missing. Of more than 2 million clones in the sample, around 95% were seen once. Sequenced material: naive CD4+ T cells sorted from blood. Described subset: CD45RA+ positively selected. These receptors were taken from a man aged 18-30 years in good health.

The J gene is TRBJ1-2, the V gene TRBV6-1; D remains unclear. Germline V CDR1 and CDR2: MNHNS, SASEGT. CDR3 length equals 12 residues. V gave up 5 bases and J gave up 1 base, with 5 bases separating them. The CDR3 protein is CASSKFNYGYTF. CDR3 coding DNA: TGTGCCAGCAGTAAATTTAACTATGGCTACACCTTC.

The chain joins TRBV30 to TRBJ1-5; 10 nucleotides line up with TRBD1. The ends lost 2 bases at V and 3 bases at J; junction bases unmatched: 7. Germline-derived CDR1 and CDR2 are GTSNPN and SVGIG (reference sequence). The CDR3 has 16 amino acids. The CDR3 region has the DNA TGTGCCTGGAGTCCACCGGGACAGGGGCTCAATCAGCCCCAGCATTTT. This translates into CAWSPPGQGLNQPQHF.

Remarks on this clone: A read error may explain this, as a much larger clone is one base away. Other nucleotide sequences from this sample produce the same CDR3. The V and J genes are TRBV28 and TRBJ1-4; TRBD1 agrees at 7 bases. The V gene's germline CDR1 is MDHEN and CDR2 SYDVKM. The CDR3 contains 14 residues. V gave up 6 bases and J gave up 4 bases; unmatched junction bases: 5. This CDR3 is CASSSGTVNEKLFF. DNA for the CDR3: TGTGCCAGCAGCTCCGGGACAGTTAATGAAAAACTGTTTTTT.